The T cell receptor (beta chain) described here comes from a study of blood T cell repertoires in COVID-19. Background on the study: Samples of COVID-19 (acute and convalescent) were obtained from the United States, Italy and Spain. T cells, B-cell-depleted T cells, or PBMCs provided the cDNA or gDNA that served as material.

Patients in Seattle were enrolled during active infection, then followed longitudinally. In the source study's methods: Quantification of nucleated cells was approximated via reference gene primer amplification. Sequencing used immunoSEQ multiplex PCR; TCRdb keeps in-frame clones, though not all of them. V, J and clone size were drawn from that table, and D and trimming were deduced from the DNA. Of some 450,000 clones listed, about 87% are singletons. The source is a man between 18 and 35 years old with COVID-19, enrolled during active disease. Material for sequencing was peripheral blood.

The CDR3 protein is CASRGTSGSGQYF. The DNA for the CDR3 is TGTGCCAGCAGGGGGACTAGCGGGAGTGGGCAGTATTTT. The chain uses TRBV6-5 and TRBJ2-3; 14 nucleotides agree with TRBD2. CDR3 size: 13 residues. The germline V gene has CDR1 MNHEY and CDR2 SVGAGI. The trim removed 6 bases at V and 11 bases at J, leaving 4 bases unmatched.